The clone carrying this TCR beta chain was seen repeatedly, ten times or more. Its antigen is currently unknown. CDR3 length equals 12 residues. Trimming removed 5 bases at V and 7 bases at J, with 12 bases between. Germline V lookup: CDR1 SGHTA, CDR2 FQGNSA. Over 18 months, lack of ophthalmopathy progression marked Graves' hyperthyroidism as stable. This specimen belongs to a study of T cells in Graves' hyperthyroidism and ophthalmopathy. The CDR3 regions of TCR beta were amplified from RNA transcripts. First-round RT-PCR targeting the TCR CDR3 was performed with the HTBI primer set. Each CDR3 protein gets one entry after TCRdb re-called the multiplex PCR reads with MiXCR. The sample holds about 710,000 distinct CDR3 sequences; around 17% are singletons and the top ten take around 7.7%. Findings of the study overall: Researchers found most expanded thyroid clonotypes above 0.001 in blood as well. Model output signaled ophthalmopathy a median approximately 6.2 months ahead of onset.

This chain joins TRBV7-2 and TRBJ2-7; perhaps TRBD2 as D (6 bases). The sample was blood. The clonotype was recovered from a man aged 18 to 35 with Graves' hyperthyroidism. For the CDR3, the DNA is TGTGCCAGCAGCCCGCGGGGACGGGAGCAGTACTTC. Amino acids: CASSPRGREQYF.